This TCR beta chain emerged from a study of tumor and adjacent non-tumor tissue in lung cancer. Three rounds of nested PCR, following a modified ARM-PCR protocol, produced the TCRbeta library. TCRdb analysed the multiplex PCR reads with MiXCR anew, one entry per CDR3 protein. The table has under 100,000 distinct CDR3 sequences, approximately 68% seen once. No cell sorting was done before RNA was extracted from the tissue. With respect to this clonotype: The junction departs from the called germline gene at one end, perhaps through a read error.

The CDR3 has 12 amino acids. Germline V gene lookup returns CDR1 MNHEY and CDR2 SVGAGI. The V gene is TRBV6-5, the J gene TRBJ2-1, with D perhaps TRBD1 (5 bases). The sample consisted of lung tumor tissue. This clonotype originated in a woman aged 70-85 years with non-small cell lung cancer. CDR3 residues: CASSYGRGEQLF. In nucleotides, the CDR3 is TGTGCCAGCAGTTACGGTAGGGGTGAGCAGTTATTT.